The 27 T cell receptor beta chains given below trace back to one sample, sequenced in a study of molecular identifiers for immune sequencing clone quantification. TCRdb analysed the PCR reads with MiXCR anew, one entry per CDR3 protein. The sample shows about 63,000 distinct CDR3 sequences, under 20% of them seen only once. Source material: naive CD8+ T cells from blood, with Jurkat cell RNA spiked in. Subset of the sample: FACS-sorted CD8+CD4-CCR7+CD45RA+ naive T cells. These receptors were taken from a human donor in good health. Some libraries in this study had Jurkat cell RNA spiked in.

This clonotype was observed at least ten times. This chain uses TRBV9 with TRBJ2-2; D is undetermined. From germline, CDR1 is SGDLS and CDR2 YYNGEE. This CDR3 is built from 17 residues. V gave up 2 bases and J gave up 0 bases, with 14 bases separating them. The CDR3 bases are TGTGCCAGCAGCGTGGCGAGGCAGCAGCCGAACACCGGGGAGCTGTTTTTT. Amino acid sequence: CASSVARQQPNTGELFF.

This clonotype has a count of ten or more. This chain connects TRBV5-1 to TRBJ2-7; TRBD2 agrees at 9 bases. Trimming took 5 bases from V and 6 from J; bases not matched to a gene: 6. This CDR3 contains 13 residues. Germline V gene sequence: CDR1 SGHRS, CDR2 YFSETQ. The CDR3 sequence is CASRYSGSPEQYF. CDR3 sequence (DNA): TGCGCCAGCAGATATAGCGGGAGTCCCGAGCAGTACTTC.

This clonotype has only a few counts. The chain links TRBV28 to TRBJ2-7; D not resolved. The germline gives CDR1 MDHEN, CDR2 SYDVKM. Trimming took off 6 bases at V and 3 bases at J, with 12 bases between the two ends. The CDR3 runs 13 residues. CDR3 region: CASRRLADYEQYF. Here the CDR3 DNA reads TGTGCCAGCAGGAGACTTGCGGACTACGAGCAGTACTTC. Using reference TRBV28 and TRBJ2-7 for the parts outside the CDR3, the full variable domain is DVKVTQSSRYLVKRTGEKVFLECVQDMDHENMFWYRQDPGLGLRLIYFSYDVKMKEKGDIPEGYSVSREKKERFSLILESASTNQTSMYLCASRRLADYEQYFGPGTRLTVT.

The chain has TRBV27 and TRBJ2-1; 8 nucleotides align to TRBD2. Germline CDR1 and CDR2: MNHEY and SMNVEV (reference sequence). This CDR3 has 15 residues. V was pared by 5 bases and J by 3 bases, with 6 bases of the junction left unmatched. The CDR3 sequence: CASSKTSVGYNEQFF. Written as DNA, the CDR3 is TGTGCCAGCAGTAAGACTAGCGTGGGCTACAATGAGCAGTTCTTC.

The rearrangement uses TRBV9 and TRBJ2-1; D is ambiguous. This CDR3 comprises 15 residues. With 0 bases removed from V and 6 bases from J, the gap between germline ends came to 13 bases. CDR1 SGDLS and CDR2 YYNGEE come from the germline V gene. CDR3 nucleotides: TGTGCCAGCAGCGTAGACACCCTACGTGGCAATGAGCAGTTCTTC. Its protein product is CASSVDTLRGNEQFF.

This clonotype came up many times. The chain is built from TRBV27 and TRBJ2-7; 10 bases line up with TRBD2. Germline loops: CDR1 MNHEY, CDR2 SMNVEV (reference sequence). Trimming took 5 bases from V and 2 from J; bases not matched to a gene: 12. The CDR3 totals 17 residues. CDR3 DNA sequence: TGTGCCAGCAGTCCCCAGCCGGTTAGCGGGAGGCCCTACGAGCAGTACTTC. Amino acid sequence: CASSPQPVSGRPYEQYF.

This clonotype was detected many times. The chain recombines TRBV4-1 with TRBJ2-5; D might be TRBD2 (7 bases). The CDR3 spans 15 residues. Between the trimmed V and J ends, which lost 1 base and 5 bases, there was a span of 14 bases. CDR1 and CDR2 from the germline V gene are MGHRA and YSYEKL. The CDR3: CASSQGPGEGETQYF. The CDR3 DNA reads TGCGCCAGCAGCCAAGGGCCAGGGGAGGGTGAGACCCAGTACTTC.

The sample holds many counts of this clonotype. This chain connects TRBV5-4 to TRBJ1-1; maybe TRBD1 (5 bases). Trimming pared 1 base from V and 8 bases from J, leaving 12 bases between. The length of the CDR3 is 13 residues. Germline CDR1 SGHNT, CDR2 YYREEE (reference sequence). This CDR3 reads CASSLYSGPEAFF. The CDR3 coding sequence is TGTGCCAGCAGCTTGTATTCGGGACCAGAAGCTTTCTTT.

The chain has TRBV4-1 and TRBJ2-1, with TRBD2 identical over 7 bases. Germline-derived CDR1 and CDR2 are MGHRA and YSYEKL. The CDR3 spans 15 residues. The V and J ends lost 0 bases and 6 bases, in that order; junction bases with no gene match: 5. The CDR3 DNA is TGCGCCAGCAGCCAAGAGGGAGGGAGTCTCAATGAGCAGTTCTTC. Translation gives CASSQEGGSLNEQFF.

This clonotype occurred a few times. The gene calls are TRBV7-8 and TRBJ2-7; D is tentatively TRBD1 or TRBD2 (5 bases each). Per the germline V gene, CDR1 is SGHVS and CDR2 is FQNEAQ. The CDR3 extends over 15 amino acids. V was trimmed by 7 bases and J by 2 bases, leaving 18 bases between them. The DNA of the CDR3 is TGTGCCAGCAACGTTAAAGGGCAGGGACCCTACGAGCAGTACTTC. Translating it yields CASNVKGQGPYEQYF.

The chain has TRBV14 and TRBJ2-1; a weak D match, TRBD2 (5 bases). Trimming pared 4 bases from V and 9 bases from J, leaving 34 bases between. CDR3 length: 20 amino acids. CDR1 and CDR2 from the germline V gene are SGHDN and FVKESK. The CDR3 loop is CASSPLNAADKGIAISEQFF. The CDR3 coding sequence is TGTGCCAGCAGCCCCCTTAACGCAGCCGACAAAGGGATAGCGATCAGTGAGCAGTTCTTC.

This clonotype was recorded many times. This chain links TRBV20-1 with TRBJ2-7, with 7 bases that match TRBD2. The CDR3 runs to 14 residues. V dropped 5 bases and J dropped 2; count of bases not matched to a gene: 9. The germline CDR1 and CDR2 sequences are DFQATT and SNEGSKA (reference sequence). The CDR3 coding sequence is TGCAGTGCTGAAGAAGGACTAGTTACCTACGAGCAGTACTTC. This gives the protein CSAEEGLVTYEQYF.

This clonotype was seen many times. The V and J genes are TRBV6-1 and TRBJ2-7; the D gene could be TRBD1 or TRBD2 (5 bases each). The CDR3 is made up of 19 amino acids. V lost 7 bases, J lost 2 bases, and 30 bases lay in between. Germline-derived CDR1 and CDR2 are MNHNS and SASEGT. The CDR3 DNA follows: TGTGCCAGCAAGACGGCCCAGGGTAGCGAAAATTTCCGGGCCTACGAGCAGTACTTC. Its translation: CASKTAQGSENFRAYEQYF.

This clonotype was seen ten or more times. The rearrangement uses TRBV29-1 and TRBJ2-7, with D possibly matching TRBD2 (5 bases). V was cut by 4 bases and J by 1 base, with 11 bases left in between. This CDR3 has 13 residues. CDR1 is SQVTM, CDR2 ANQGSEA, per germline. The chain's CDR3 is CSVVGGPSYEQYF. The DNA of the CDR3 is TGCAGCGTTGTAGGAGGTCCGTCCTACGAGCAGTACTTC.

Notes on this clonotype: This clone may be a read error of a much larger clone one base away. The V and J genes are TRBV19 and TRBJ2-7, with 10 bases identical to TRBD2. Unmatched junction bases numbered 14, after V lost 9 bases and J lost 6 bases. The V gene's germline CDR1 is LNHDA and CDR2 SQIVND (reference sequence). This CDR3 is built from 15 residues. The CDR3 sequence is CARRASGSKFVEQYF. CDR3 nucleotide sequence: TGTGCCAGGCGTGCTAGCGGGAGTAAGTTCGTCGAGCAGTACTTC.

In this sample, this clonotype is medium-sized. The CDR3 nucleotides are TGCGCCAGCAGCCAAGAGCACAATGAGCAGTTCTTC. Translation gives CASSQEHNEQFF. V is TRBV4-1 and J is TRBJ2-1, with D uncertain. Trimming took off 0 bases at V and 5 bases at J, with 2 bases between the two ends. Germline V lookup: CDR1 MGHRA, CDR2 YSYEKL. This CDR3 is built from 12 residues.

The sample holds a few counts of this clonotype. The J gene is TRBJ2-3, the V gene TRBV9; TRBD2 matches 10 bases. The V and J ends lost 6 bases and 0 bases, in that order; junction bases with no gene match: 4. The CDR3 totals 15 residues. Germline V gene sequence: CDR1 SGDLS, CDR2 YYNGEE. For the CDR3, the DNA is TGTGCCAGCAACCTAGCGGGAGCTAGCACAGATACGCAGTATTTT. This sequence encodes CASNLAGASTDTQYF.

This clonotype was detected many times. V usage is TRBV29-1 and J usage is TRBJ2-3; D gene uncertain. This CDR3 is 17 amino acids long. CDR1 is SQVTM, CDR2 ANQGSEA, per germline. V shed 0 bases and J shed 0 bases, with 16 bases lying between them. CDR3 sequence reads: CSVEDHAYLASTDTQYF. DNA of the CDR3: TGCAGCGTTGAAGATCATGCCTATTTGGCTAGCACAGATACGCAGTATTTT.

This clonotype was picked up many times. The J gene is TRBJ1-1, the V gene TRBV4-2, with a tentative D call TRBD1 (5 bases). Germline CDR1 is LGHNA and CDR2 is YNFKEQ. Between the trimmed V and J ends, which lost 1 base and 3 bases, there was a span of 15 bases. The CDR3 length is 16 residues. This chain's CDR3 is CASSQGFVTADTEAFF. CDR3 in DNA: TGTGCCAGCAGCCAAGGTTTCGTGACAGCGGACACTGAAGCTTTCTTT.

This clonotype was observed many times. The chain couples TRBV20-1 to TRBJ2-2, with D uncertain. This CDR3 is 14 amino acids long. Trimming pared 8 bases from V and 0 bases from J, leaving 13 bases between. The germline V gene has CDR1 DFQATT and CDR2 SNEGSKA (reference sequence). CDR3 coding DNA: TGCAGTACCAATCGACGATCGAACACCGGGGAGCTGTTTTTT. As protein: CSTNRRSNTGELFF.

This clonotype was seen at least ten times. V usage is TRBV12-3 or TRBV12-4 and J usage is TRBJ2-7, with a tentative D call TRBD1 (5 bases). The CDR3 length is 12 residues. Trimming shortened V by 6 bases and J by 3 bases, and 9 bases separated the two germline ends. CDR3 in amino acids: CASSHDSYEQYF. CDR3 DNA sequence: TGTGCCAGCAGCCATGACAGCTACGAGCAGTACTTC.

This clonotype was seen more than once but under ten times. One junction end disagrees with the germline gene, perhaps due to a read error. The chain's CDR3 is CASNYSRGTNEKLFF. In nucleotides, the CDR3 is TGTGCCAGCAATTACTCGAGAGGGACTAATGAAAAACTGTTTTTT. The genes are TRBV6-6 and TRBJ1-4; D uncertain. The CDR3 sequence is 15 residues long. The germline CDR1 and CDR2 sequences are MNHNY and SVGAGI (reference sequence).

This clonotype occurred many times. This rearrangement joins TRBV4-2 to TRBJ2-6; D is unclear. CDR3 length: 16 residues. From germline, CDR1 is LGHNA and CDR2 YNFKEQ. V was clipped by 4 bases and J by 0 bases, with 10 bases between them. The CDR3 region has the DNA TGTGCCAGCAGCCCACAGATTCTCTCTGGGGCCAACGTCCTGACTTTC. This translates into CASSPQILSGANVLTF.

This clonotype was counted between two and nine times. V usage is TRBV5-5 and J usage is TRBJ2-7, with D unresolved. The CDR3 totals 11 residues. Germline V CDR1 and CDR2: SGHKS, YYEKEE (reference sequence). V lost 4 bases and J lost 2, with 4 bases in between. In DNA, the CDR3 is TGTGCCAGCAGCCCGCCCTACGAGCAGTACTTC. This sequence encodes CASSPPYEQYF.

This clonotype was counted ten times or more. The chain has TRBV6-6 and TRBJ2-7; 8 bases agree with TRBD2. In germline, CDR1 is MNHNY, CDR2 SVGAGI (reference sequence). The CDR3 totals 15 residues. After removal of 0 bases from V and 5 bases from J, the junction contained 6 bases not matched to a gene. CDR3 in DNA: TGTGCCAGCAGTTACTCGAATGCGGGAGGCCACGAGCAGTACTTC. This codes for CASSYSNAGGHEQYF.

The chain employs TRBV27 and TRBJ2-1, with 9 bases aligning to TRBD2. Per the germline V gene, CDR1 is MNHEY and CDR2 is SMNVEV (reference sequence). The J segment lost 4 bases and the V segment lost 2 bases, leaving 12 bases of the junction unmatched. This CDR3 spans 18 amino acids. As DNA, the CDR3 is TGTGCCAGCAGTTTAGGGAGCGGGAGGCTCATCGCGTACAATGAGCAGTTCTTC. Translating gives CASSLGSGRLIAYNEQFF.

This clonotype occurred many times. The genes are TRBV5-1 and TRBJ1-2; tentative D call: TRBD1 (6 bases). The germline V gene encodes CDR1 SGHRS and CDR2 YFSETQ. CDR3 size: 14 residues. The ends were cut back, 3 bases at V and 5 bases at J, with 14 bases in the middle. The CDR3 nucleotides read TGCGCCAGCAGCTGGGACACCAGCGGGTATGGCTACACCTTC. Its translation is CASSWDTSGYGYTF.